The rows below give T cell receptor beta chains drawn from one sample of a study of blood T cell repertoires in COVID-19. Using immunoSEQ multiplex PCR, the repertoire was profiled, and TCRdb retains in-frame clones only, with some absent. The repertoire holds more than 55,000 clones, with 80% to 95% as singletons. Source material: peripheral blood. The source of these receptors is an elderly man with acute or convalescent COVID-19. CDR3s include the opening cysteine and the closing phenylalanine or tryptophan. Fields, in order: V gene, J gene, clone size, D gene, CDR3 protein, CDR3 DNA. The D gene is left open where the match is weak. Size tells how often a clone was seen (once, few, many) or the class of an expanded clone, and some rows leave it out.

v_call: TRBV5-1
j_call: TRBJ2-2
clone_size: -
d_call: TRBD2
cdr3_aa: CASSLVASGTSLSNTGELFF
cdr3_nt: TGCGCCAGCAGCTTGGTAGCTAGCGGGACTTCCCTCTCGAACACCGGGGAGCTGTTTTTT

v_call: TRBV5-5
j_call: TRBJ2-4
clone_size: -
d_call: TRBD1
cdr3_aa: CASRMTGILSLAKNIQYF
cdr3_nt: TGTGCCAGCAGGATGACAGGGATTTTAAGTCTGGCCAAAAACATTCAGTACTTC

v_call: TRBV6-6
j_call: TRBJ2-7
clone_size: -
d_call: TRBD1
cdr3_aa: CASSSRTGGSEQYF
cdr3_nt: TGTGCCAGCAGTTCGAGGACAGGGGGCTCCGAGCAGTACTTC

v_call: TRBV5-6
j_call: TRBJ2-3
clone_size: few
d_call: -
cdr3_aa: CASSLAGWGLTDTQYF
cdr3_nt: TGTGCCAGCAGCTTGGCCGGGTGGGGACTCACAGATACGCAGTATTTT

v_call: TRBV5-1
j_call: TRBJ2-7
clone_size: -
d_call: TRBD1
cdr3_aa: CASSPAGTGGFNEQYF
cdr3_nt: TGCGCCAGCAGCCCCGCCGGGACAGGGGGCTTCAACGAGCAGTACTTC

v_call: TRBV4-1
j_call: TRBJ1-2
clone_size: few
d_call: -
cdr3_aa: CASSQGGGSDYGYTF
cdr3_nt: TGCGCCAGCAGCCAGGGAGGGGGATCGGACTATGGCTACACCTTC

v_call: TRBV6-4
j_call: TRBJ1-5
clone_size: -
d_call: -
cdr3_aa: CASSRESNQPQHF
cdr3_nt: TGTGCCAGCAGCCGGGAAAGCAATCAGCCCCAGCATTTT

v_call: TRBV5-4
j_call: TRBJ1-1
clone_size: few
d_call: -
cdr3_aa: CASSLGTVTNTEAFF
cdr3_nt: TGTGCCAGCAGCTTGGGGACAGTAACGAACACTGAAGCTTTCTTT

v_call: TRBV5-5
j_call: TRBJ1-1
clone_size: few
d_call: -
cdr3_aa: CASAMNTEAFF
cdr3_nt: TGTGCCAGCGCGATGAACACTGAAGCTTTCTTT

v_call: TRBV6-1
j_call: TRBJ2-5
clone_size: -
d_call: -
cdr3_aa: CASSEAMAGWQETQYF
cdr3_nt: TGTGCCAGCAGTGAAGCTATGGCAGGGTGGCAAGAGACCCAGTACTTC

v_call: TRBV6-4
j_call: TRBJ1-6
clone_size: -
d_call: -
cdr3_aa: CASSDSDSPLHF
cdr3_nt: TGTGCCAGCAGTGACTCCGATTCACCCCTCCACTTT

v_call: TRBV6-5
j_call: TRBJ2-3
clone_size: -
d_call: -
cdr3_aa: CASSTPPNTQYF
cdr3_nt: TGTGCCAGCAGTACACCACCAAATACGCAGTATTTT

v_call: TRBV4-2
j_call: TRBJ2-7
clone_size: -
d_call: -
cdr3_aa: CASSRRDTGSYEQYF
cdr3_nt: TGTGCCAGCAGCCGCCGGGACACCGGCTCCTACGAGCAGTACTTC

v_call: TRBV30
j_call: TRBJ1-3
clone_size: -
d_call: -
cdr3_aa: CAWSPSSGNTIYF
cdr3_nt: TGTGCCTGGAGCCCGAGCTCTGGAAACACCATATATTTT

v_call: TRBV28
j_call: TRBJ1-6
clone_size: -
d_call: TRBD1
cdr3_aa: CASDTPTGSSYNSPLHF
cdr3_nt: TGTGCCAGCGACACCCCGACAGGGAGCTCCTATAATTCACCCCTCCACTTT

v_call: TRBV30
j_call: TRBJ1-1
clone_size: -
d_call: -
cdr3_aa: CAWSVNSNTEAFF
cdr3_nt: TGTGCCTGGAGTGTGAACAGTAACACTGAAGCTTTCTTT

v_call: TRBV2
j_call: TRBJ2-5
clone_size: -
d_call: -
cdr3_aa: CASRQTAETQYF
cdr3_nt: TGTGCCAGCCGACAGACAGCCGAGACCCAGTACTTC

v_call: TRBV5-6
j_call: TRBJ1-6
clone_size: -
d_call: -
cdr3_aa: CASSLGAAAHNSPLHF
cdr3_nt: TGTGCCAGCAGCTTGGGTGCAGCGGCTCATAATTCACCCCTCCACTTT

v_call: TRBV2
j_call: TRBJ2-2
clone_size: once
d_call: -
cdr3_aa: CASSGGARTGELFF
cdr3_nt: TGTGCCAGCAGCGGTGGAGCTCGGACCGGGGAGCTGTTTTTT

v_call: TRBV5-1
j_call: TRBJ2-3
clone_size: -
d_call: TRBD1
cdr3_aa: CASSLGGGAADTQYF
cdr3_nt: TGCGCCAGCAGCTTGGGAGGGGGCGCGGCGGATACGCAGTATTTT

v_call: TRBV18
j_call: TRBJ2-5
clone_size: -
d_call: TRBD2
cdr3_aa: CASSPRSGGDEETQYF
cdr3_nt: TGTGCCAGCTCACCACGAAGCGGGGGGGACGAAGAGACCCAGTACTTC

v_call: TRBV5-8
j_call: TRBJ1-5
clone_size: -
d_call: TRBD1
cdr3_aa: CASSFSGGPGPQHF
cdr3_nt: TGTGCCAGCAGCTTTTCAGGGGGCCCGGGGCCCCAGCATTTT

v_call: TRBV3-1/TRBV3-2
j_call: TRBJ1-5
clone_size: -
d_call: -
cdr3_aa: CASSQDPTGNQPQHF
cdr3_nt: TGTGCCAGCAGCCAAGATCCCACCGGTAATCAGCCCCAGCATTTT

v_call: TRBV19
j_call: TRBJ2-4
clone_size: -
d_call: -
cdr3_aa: CASSTGVVKNIQYF
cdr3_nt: TGTGCCAGTAGTACAGGGGTTGTCAAAAACATTCAGTACTTC

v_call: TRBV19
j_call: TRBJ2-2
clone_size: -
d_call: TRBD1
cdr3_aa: CASSTVRDRGRVTGELFF
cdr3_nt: TGTGCCAGTAGTACCGTCCGGGACAGGGGGCGCGTCACCGGGGAGCTGTTTTTT

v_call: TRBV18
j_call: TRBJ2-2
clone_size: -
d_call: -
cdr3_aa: CASSATGSNTGELFF
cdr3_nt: TGTGCCAGCTCGGCTACAGGGAGCAACACCGGGGAGCTGTTTTTT

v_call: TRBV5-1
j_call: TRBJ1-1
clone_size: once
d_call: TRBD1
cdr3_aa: CASSRDRAMNTEAFF
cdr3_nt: TGCGCCAGCAGCCGGGACAGAGCAATGAACACTGAAGCTTTCTTT

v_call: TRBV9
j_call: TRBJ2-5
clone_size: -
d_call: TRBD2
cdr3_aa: CASSVGGRVLRETQYF
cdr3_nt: TGTGCCAGCAGCGTAGGGGGGAGGGTTTTGAGGGAGACCCAGTACTTC

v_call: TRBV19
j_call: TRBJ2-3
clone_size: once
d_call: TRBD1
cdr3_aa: CASSPGQGDTDTQYF
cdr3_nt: TGTGCCAGTAGTCCCGGACAGGGTGACACAGATACGCAGTATTTT

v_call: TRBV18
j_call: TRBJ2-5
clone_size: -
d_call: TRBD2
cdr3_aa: CASSVEGLAGETQYF
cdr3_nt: TGTGCCAGCTCCGTGGAGGGCCTAGCGGGGGAGACCCAGTACTTC

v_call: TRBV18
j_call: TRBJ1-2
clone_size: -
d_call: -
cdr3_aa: CASSPDTNYGYTF
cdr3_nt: TGTGCCAGCTCACCAGACACAAACTATGGCTACACCTTC

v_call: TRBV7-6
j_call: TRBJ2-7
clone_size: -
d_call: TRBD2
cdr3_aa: CASSLASGGSYEQYF
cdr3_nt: TGTGCCAGCAGCTTAGCTAGCGGGGGCTCCTACGAGCAGTACTTC

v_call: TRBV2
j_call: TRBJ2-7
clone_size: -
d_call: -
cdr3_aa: CASSAYRESYEQYF
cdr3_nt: TGTGCCAGCAGTGCTTATAGGGAGTCCTACGAGCAGTACTTC